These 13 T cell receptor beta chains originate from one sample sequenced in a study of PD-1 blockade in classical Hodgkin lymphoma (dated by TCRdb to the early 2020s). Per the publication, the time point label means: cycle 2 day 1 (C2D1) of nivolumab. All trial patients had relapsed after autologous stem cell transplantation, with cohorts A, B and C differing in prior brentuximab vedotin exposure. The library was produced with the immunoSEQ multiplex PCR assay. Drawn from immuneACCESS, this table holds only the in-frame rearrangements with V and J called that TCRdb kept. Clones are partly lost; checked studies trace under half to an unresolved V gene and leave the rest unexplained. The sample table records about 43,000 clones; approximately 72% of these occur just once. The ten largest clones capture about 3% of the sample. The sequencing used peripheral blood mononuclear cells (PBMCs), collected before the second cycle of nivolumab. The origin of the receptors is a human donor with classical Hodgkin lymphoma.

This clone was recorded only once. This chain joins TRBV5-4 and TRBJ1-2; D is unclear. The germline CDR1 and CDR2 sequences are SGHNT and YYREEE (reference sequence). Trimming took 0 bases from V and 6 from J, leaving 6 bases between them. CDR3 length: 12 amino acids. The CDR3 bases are TGTGCCAGCAGCTTGGACATGAATGGCTACACCTTC. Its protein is CASSLDMNGYTF.

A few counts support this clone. CDR3 DNA sequence: TGTGCCAGCAGCTTAGACCGGTTGAAACTGTTTTTT. It is translated as CASSLDRLKLFF. This chain links TRBV7-9 with TRBJ1-4; the D is unclear. Looked up from germline, CDR1 is SEHNR and CDR2 is FQNEAQ (reference sequence). The CDR3 runs to 12 residues. The V end lost 1 base, the J end lost 11 bases, and 8 bases lay between the germline ends.

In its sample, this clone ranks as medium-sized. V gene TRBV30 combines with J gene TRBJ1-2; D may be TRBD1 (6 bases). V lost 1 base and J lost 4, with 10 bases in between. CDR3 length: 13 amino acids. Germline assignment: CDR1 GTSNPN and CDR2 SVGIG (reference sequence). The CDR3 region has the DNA TGTGCCTGGAGTGACGGCAGGGGCTATGGCTACACCTTC. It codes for CAWSDGRGYGYTF.

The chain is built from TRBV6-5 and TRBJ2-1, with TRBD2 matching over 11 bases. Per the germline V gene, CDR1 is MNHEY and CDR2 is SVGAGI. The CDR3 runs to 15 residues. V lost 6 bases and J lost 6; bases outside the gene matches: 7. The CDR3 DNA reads TGTGCCAGCAGACTAGCGGGAGCGCAAGTCAATGAGCAGTTCTTC. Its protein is CASRLAGAQVNEQFF.

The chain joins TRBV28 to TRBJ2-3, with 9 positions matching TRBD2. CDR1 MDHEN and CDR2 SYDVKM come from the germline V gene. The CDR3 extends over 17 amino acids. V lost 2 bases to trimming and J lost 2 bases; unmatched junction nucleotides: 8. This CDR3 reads CASSLIASGVYTDTQYF. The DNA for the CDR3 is TGTGCCAGCAGTTTAATCGCTAGCGGGGTATACACAGATACGCAGTATTTT.

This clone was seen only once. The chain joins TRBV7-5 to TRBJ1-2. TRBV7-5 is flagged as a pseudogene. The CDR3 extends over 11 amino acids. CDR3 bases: TGTGCCAGAAGCTTATGGAGGGGCTACACCTTC. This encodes CARSLWRGYTF.

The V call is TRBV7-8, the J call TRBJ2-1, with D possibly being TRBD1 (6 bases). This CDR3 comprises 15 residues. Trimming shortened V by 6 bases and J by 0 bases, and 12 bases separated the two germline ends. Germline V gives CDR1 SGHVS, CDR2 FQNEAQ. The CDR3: CASRKTGSSYNEQFF. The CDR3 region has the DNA TGTGCCAGCAGAAAAACAGGGAGCTCCTACAATGAGCAGTTCTTC.

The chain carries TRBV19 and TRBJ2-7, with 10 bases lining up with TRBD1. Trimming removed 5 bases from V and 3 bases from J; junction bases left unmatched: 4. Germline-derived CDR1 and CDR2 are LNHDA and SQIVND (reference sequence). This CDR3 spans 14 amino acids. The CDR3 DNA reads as TGTGCCAGTAGTCTCGACAGGGGGCTCTACGAGCAGTACTTC. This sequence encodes CASSLDRGLYEQYF.

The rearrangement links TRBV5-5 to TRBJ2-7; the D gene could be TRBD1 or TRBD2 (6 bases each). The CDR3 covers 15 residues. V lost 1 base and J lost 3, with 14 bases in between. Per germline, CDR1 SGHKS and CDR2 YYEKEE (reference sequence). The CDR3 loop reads CASSLYSGADYEQYF. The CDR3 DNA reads TGTGCCAGCAGCTTGTATTCGGGGGCGGACTACGAGCAGTACTTC.

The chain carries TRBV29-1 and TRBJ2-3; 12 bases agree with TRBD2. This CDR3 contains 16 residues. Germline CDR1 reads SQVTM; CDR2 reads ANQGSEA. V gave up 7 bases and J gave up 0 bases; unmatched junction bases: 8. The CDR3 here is CSADGLAGSSTDTQYF. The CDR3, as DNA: TGCAGCGCCGACGGACTAGCGGGATCTAGCACAGATACGCAGTATTTT.

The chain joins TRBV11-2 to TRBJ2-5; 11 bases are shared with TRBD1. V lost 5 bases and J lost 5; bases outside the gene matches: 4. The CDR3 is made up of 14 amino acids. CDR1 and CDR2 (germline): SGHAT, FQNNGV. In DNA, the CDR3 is TGTGCCAGCAGCAGGACAGGGGGCGAGGAGACCCAGTACTTC. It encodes CASSRTGGEETQYF.

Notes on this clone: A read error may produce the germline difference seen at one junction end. CDR3 region: CASRRGVSPPLF. For the CDR3, the DNA is TGTGCCAGCAGGCGAGGGGTGAGCCCACCACTCTTC. The rearrangement links TRBV28 to TRBJ1-2, with D possibly matching TRBD1 (5 bases). Germline loops: CDR1 MDHEN, CDR2 SYDVKM. This CDR3 spans 12 amino acids.

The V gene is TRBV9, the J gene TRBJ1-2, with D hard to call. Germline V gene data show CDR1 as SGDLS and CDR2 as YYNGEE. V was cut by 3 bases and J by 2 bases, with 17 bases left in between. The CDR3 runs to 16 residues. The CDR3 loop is CASSAPFGSFNYGYTF. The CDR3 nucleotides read TGTGCCAGCAGCGCCCCGTTCGGTTCGTTCAACTATGGCTACACCTTC.